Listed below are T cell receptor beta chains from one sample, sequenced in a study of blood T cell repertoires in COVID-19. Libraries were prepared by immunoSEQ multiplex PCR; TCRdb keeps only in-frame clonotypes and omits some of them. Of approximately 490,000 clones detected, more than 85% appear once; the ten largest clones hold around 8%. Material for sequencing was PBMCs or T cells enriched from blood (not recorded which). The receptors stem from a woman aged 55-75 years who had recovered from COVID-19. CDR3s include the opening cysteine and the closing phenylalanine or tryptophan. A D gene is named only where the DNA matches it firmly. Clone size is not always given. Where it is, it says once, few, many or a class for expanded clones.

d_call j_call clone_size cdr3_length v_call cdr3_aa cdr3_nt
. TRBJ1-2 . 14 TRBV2 CASSAQTASYGYTF TGTGCCAGCAGTGCCCAGACAGCTTCCTATGGCTACACCTTC
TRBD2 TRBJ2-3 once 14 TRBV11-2 CASSQSGGADTQYF TGTGCCAGCAGCCAGAGCGGGGGAGCTGATACGCAGTATTTT
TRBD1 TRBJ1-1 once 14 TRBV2 CASTKDRDDTEAFF TGTGCCAGCACCAAGGACAGGGATGACACTGAAGCTTTCTTT
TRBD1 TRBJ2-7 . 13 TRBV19 CASSRTGTYEQYF TGTGCCAGTAGTAGGACAGGGACGTACGAGCAGTACTTC
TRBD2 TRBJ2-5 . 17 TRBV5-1 CASSLGLAGVREETQYF TGCGCCAGCAGCTTGGGACTAGCGGGGGTTAGGGAAGAGACCCAGTACTTC
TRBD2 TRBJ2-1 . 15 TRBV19 CASSMVAGDYNEQFF TGTGCCAGTAGTATGGTGGCGGGGGACTACAATGAGCAGTTCTTC
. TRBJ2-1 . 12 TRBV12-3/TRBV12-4 CASGIQDNEQFF TGTGCCAGCGGGATACAGGACAATGAGCAGTTCTTC
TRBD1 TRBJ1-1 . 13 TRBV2 CASRDRLNTEAFF TGTGCCAGCAGGGACAGGCTGAACACTGAAGCTTTCTTT
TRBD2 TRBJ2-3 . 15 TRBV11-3 CASSPNSGGADTQYF TGTGCCAGCAGCCCGAACAGCGGGGGGGCCGATACGCAGTATTTT
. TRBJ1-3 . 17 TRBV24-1 CATSDANTGPSGNTIYF TGTGCCACCAGTGACGCAAACACAGGGCCCTCTGGAAACACCATATATTTT